The entry that follows covers one T cell receptor (beta chain) sequence. No antigen is known for it. The data were taken from a study of graft-versus-host responses after intestinal transplantation. Looking at the study overall: The recipients all started with anti-thymocyte globulin induction and then took tacrolimus and steroids for 3 to 4 years.

Regarding the study as a whole: Early post-transplant falls in HvG clones accompanied the peak levels of circulating GvH clones.

Germline V gene lookup returns CDR1 SGDLS and CDR2 YYNGEE. The CDR3 has 17 residues. V lost 6 bases, J lost 0 bases, and 21 bases lay in between. Measured with immunoSEQ multiplex PCR; TCRdb has only the in-frame clones, and not every one. The sample lists about 98,000 clones; 86% were seen once. This clonotype originated in a human patient who received an intestinal transplant, so some T cells may come from the graft donor. The material was PBMCs, obtained 255 days after intestinal transplant. The chain carries TRBV9 and TRBJ1-1; no firm D call. CDR3 region: CASTVLFGSVMNTEAFF. In DNA form, the CDR3 reads TGTGCCAGCACGGTTTTATTTGGGTCGGTCATGAACACTGAAGCTTTCTTT.